These 6 T cell receptor beta chains came from one sample sequenced in a study of CD8 T cells in ankylosing spondylitis. Whole-study results and caveats: Blood of patients with ankylosing spondylitis appeared to be characterized by a TCR beta motif of eight or nine highly homologous variants.

Their cognate antigens are unknown. Via MiXCR, TCRdb re-called the 5' RACE reads, giving one row per CDR3 protein. The sample yields approximately 440,000 distinct CDR3 sequences, about 15% seen once. The specimen sequenced was blood, either unsorted or a sorted T cell fraction (not recorded which). The source of these receptors is a male donor with ankylosing spondylitis.

CDR3 sequence: CASSARDRAGEQYF. The CDR3 DNA sequence: TGTGCCAGCAGCGCCCGGGACAGGGCTGGCGAGCAGTACTTC. This chain joins TRBV7-8 and TRBJ2-7, with 9 bases aligning to TRBD1. The CDR3 is 14 residues long. V lost 5 bases and J lost 6; bases outside the gene matches: 8. Germline assignment: CDR1 SGHVS and CDR2 FQNEAQ.

This rearrangement joins TRBV28 to TRBJ2-2, with D unresolved. The CDR3 has 14 amino acids. Trimming removed 8 bases at V and 8 bases at J, with 18 bases between. Per germline, CDR1 MDHEN and CDR2 SYDVKM. The CDR3 is CASWRVTPGGELFF. In DNA form, the CDR3 reads TGTGCCAGCTGGAGAGTAACACCTGGGGGGGAGCTGTTTTTT.

V gene TRBV18 combines with J gene TRBJ2-7, with TRBD1 identical over 7 bases. V trimming: 8 bases; J trimming: 5 bases; junction bases outside the gene matches: 6. Per the germline V gene, CDR1 is KGHSH and CDR2 is LQKENI. The CDR3 covers 12 residues. The CDR3 spells CASTTGLHEQYF. For the CDR3, the DNA is TGTGCCAGCACGACAGGGTTGCACGAGCAGTACTTC. Full variable domain (missing parts from reference TRBV18 and TRBJ2-7): NAGVMQNPRHLVRRRGQEARLRCSPMKGHSHVYWYRQLPEEGLKFMVYLQKENIIDESGMPKERFSAEFPKEGPSILRIQQVVRGDSAAYFCASTTGLHEQYFGPGTRLTVT.

This clonotype was detected only a few times. The rearrangement uses TRBV4-1 and TRBJ2-3; D might be TRBD1 (5 bases). Germline CDR1 MGHRA, CDR2 YSYEKL. CDR3 length: 14 residues. Trimming pared 1 base from V and 2 bases from J, leaving 7 bases between. The CDR3 here is CASSQGQFTDTQYF. The CDR3 DNA follows: TGCGCCAGCAGCCAAGGACAGTTCACAGATACGCAGTATTTT.

The CDR3 bases are TGTGCCAGCAGCCAAGTCGGGGGACGATCGAACACTGAAGCTTTCTTT. This codes for CASSQVGGRSNTEAFF. The V and J genes are TRBV3-1 and TRBJ1-1; D may be TRBD1 (5 bases). Trimming took 1 base from V and 1 from J, leaving 13 bases between them. Germline values: CDR1 LGHDT, CDR2 YNNKEL (reference sequence). The CDR3 spans 16 residues.

The V gene is TRBV28, the J gene TRBJ2-7, with 9 positions matching TRBD2. CDR1 MDHEN and CDR2 SYDVKM come from the germline V gene. The CDR3 loop spans 17 amino acids. V shed 5 bases, J shed 0 bases, and the junction held 11 bases outside the gene matches. The CDR3 sequence: CASSPTGTSRSSYEQYF. As DNA, the CDR3 is TGTGCCAGCAGTCCCACCGGGACTAGCCGGAGCTCCTACGAGCAGTACTTC. The whole variable domain, filled in from reference TRBV28 and TRBJ2-7, reads DVKVTQSSRYLVKRTGEKVFLECVQDMDHENMFWYRQDPGLGLRLIYFSYDVKMKEKGDIPEGYSVSREKKERFSLILESASTNQTSMYLCASSPTGTSRSSYEQYFGPGTRLTVT.